The subject of this entry is one T cell receptor beta chain. The protocol was immunoSEQ multiplex PCR, while the TCRdb copy is restricted to in-frame clones and leaves out a portion. The top ten clones hold more than 10% of a sample with approximately 40,000 clones, around 86% of them seen once. This record belongs to a study of sequential checkpoint blockade in melanoma. Turning to the study itself: Arm A got nivolumab then ipilimumab; arm B the reverse, 1:1. Maintenance nivolumab came after either treatment sequence.

As for treatment: randomized to nivolumab then ipilimumab (arm A) or the reverse (arm B). DNA-damaging chemotherapy had not been given to any patient beforehand. From thawed PBMCs, live CD3+CD8+ cells negative for CD19 and CD56 were sorted. V lost 4 bases and J lost 3; bases outside the gene matches: 5. Germline loops: CDR1 SGHDT, CDR2 YYEEEE. CDR3 length: 16 amino acids. The rearrangement links TRBV5-6 to TRBJ2-6; 9 bases agree with TRBD1. The sample was CD8+ T cells sorted from blood (inferred from file names), taken from a patient given nivolumab and ipilimumab in sequence. The TCR sequence derives from a human donor with melanoma. Written as DNA, the CDR3 is TGTGCCAGCAGCAGCACAGGGGGCGGTGGGGCCAACGTCCTGACTTTC. It yields the protein CASSSTGGGGANVLTF.